The sequence of this T cell receptor (beta chain) was determined in a study of cytomegalovirus exposure and HLA in healthy donors. Use of 60 Vbeta and 13 Jbeta primers characterized the PCR. The assay was immunoSEQ multiplex PCR, and TCRdb's table has in-frame clones only and misses some. This table holds 200,000 to 250,000 clones, approximately 90% found once. Nominally healthy donors were sampled, though unrecorded immune exposures were likely. The specimen sequenced was PBMCs. The TCR sequence derives from a woman in her late teens or twenties in good health and CMV-seronegative.

The CDR3 is CASSINSGANVLTF. The CDR3 bases are TGTGCCAGCAGTATTAACTCTGGGGCCAACGTCCTGACTTTC. The chain uses TRBV5-4 and TRBJ2-6; D call uncertain. Trimming pared 5 bases from V and 0 bases from J, leaving 6 bases between. The CDR3 consists of 14 residues. Germline lookup yields CDR1 SGHNT and CDR2 YYREEE (reference sequence).